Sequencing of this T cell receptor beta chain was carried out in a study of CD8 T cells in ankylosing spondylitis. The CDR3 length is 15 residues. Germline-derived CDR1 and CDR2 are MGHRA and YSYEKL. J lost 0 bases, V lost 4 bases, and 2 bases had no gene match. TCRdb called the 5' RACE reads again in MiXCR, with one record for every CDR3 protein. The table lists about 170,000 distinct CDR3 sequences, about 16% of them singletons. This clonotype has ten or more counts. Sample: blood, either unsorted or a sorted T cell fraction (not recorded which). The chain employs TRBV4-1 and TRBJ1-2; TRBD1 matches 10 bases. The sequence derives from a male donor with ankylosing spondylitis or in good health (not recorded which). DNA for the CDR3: TGCGCCAGCAGCCGGACAGGGGGAACTAACTATGGCTACACCTTC. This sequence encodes CASSRTGGTNYGYTF.